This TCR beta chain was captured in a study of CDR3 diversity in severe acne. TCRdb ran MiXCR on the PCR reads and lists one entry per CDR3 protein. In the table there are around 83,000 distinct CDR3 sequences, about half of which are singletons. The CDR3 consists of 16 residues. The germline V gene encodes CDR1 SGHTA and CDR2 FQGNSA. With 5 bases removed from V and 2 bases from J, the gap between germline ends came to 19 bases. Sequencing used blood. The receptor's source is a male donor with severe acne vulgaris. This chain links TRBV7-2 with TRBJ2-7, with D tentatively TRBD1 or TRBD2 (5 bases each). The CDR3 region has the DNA TGTGCCAGCAGCCCACCCCTGGGGACGGAAGCCTACGAGCAGTACTTC. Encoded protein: CASSPPLGTEAYEQYF.